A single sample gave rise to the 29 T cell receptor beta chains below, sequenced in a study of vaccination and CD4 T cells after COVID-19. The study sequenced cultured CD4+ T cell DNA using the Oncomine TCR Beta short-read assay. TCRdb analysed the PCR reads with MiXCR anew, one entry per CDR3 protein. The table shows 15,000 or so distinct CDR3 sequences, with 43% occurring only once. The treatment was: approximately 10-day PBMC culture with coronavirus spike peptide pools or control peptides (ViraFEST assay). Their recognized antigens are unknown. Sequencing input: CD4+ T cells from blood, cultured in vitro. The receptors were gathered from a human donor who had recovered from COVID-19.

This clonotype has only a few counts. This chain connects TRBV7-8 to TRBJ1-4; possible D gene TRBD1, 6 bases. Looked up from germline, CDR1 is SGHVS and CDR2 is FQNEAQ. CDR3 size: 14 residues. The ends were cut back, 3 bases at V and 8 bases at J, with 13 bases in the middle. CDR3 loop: CASSFNQGTEKLFF. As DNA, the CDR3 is TGTGCCAGCAGCTTCAACCAGGGGACGGAAAAACTGTTTTTT.

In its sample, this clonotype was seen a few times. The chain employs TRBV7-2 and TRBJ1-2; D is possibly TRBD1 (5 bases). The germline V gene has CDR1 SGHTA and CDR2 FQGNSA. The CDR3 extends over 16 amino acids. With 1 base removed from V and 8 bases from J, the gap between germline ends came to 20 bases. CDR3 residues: CASSLGNLQGAGGYTF. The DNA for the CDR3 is TGTGCCAGCAGCTTAGGAAATCTGCAGGGAGCGGGGGGCTACACCTTC.

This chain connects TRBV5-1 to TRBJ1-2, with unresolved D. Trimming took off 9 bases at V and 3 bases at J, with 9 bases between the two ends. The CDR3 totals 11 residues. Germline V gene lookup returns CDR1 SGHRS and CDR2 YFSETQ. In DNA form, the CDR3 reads TGCGCCATCGGTGGGGACTATGGCTACACCTTC. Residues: CAIGGDYGYTF.

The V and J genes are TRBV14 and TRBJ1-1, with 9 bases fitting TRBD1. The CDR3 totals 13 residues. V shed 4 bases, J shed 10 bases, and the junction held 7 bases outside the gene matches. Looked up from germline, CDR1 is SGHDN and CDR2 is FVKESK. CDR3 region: CASSRDRVSTAFF. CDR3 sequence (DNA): TGTGCCAGCAGCCGGGACAGGGTGAGCACAGCTTTCTTT.

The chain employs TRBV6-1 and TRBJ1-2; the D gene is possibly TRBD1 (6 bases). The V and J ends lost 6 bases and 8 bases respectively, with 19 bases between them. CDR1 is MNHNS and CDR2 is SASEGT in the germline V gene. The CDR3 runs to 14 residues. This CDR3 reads CASRQGQTQTGYTF. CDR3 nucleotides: TGTGCCAGCAGGCAGGGACAAACTCAGACGGGCTACACCTTC.

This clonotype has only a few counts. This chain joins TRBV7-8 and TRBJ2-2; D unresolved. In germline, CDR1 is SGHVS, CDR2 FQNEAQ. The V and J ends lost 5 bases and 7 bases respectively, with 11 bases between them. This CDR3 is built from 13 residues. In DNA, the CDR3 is TGTGCCAGCAGCACTCGATGGGGCGGGGAGCTGTTTTTT. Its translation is CASSTRWGGELFF.

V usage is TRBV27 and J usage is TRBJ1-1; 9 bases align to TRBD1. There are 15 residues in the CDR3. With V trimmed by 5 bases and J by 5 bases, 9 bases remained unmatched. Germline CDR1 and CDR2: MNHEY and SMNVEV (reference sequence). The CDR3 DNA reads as TGTGCCAGCAGTCCCCCGGGACAGGGCAAGACTGAAGCTTTCTTT. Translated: CASSPPGQGKTEAFF.

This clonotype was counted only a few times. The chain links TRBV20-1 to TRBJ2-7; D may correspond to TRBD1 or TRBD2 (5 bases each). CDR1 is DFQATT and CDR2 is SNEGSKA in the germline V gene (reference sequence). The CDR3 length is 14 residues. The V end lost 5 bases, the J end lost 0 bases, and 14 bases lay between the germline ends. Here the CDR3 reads CSAPRPGSSYEQYF. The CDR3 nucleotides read TGCAGTGCTCCACGCCCAGGGAGCTCCTACGAGCAGTACTTC.

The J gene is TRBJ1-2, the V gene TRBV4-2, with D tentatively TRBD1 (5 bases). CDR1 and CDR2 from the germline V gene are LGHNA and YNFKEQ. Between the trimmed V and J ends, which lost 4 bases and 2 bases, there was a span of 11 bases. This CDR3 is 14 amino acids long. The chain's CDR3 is CASSPSGGNYGYTF. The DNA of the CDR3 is TGTGCCAGCAGCCCATCGGGGGGGAACTATGGCTACACCTTC.

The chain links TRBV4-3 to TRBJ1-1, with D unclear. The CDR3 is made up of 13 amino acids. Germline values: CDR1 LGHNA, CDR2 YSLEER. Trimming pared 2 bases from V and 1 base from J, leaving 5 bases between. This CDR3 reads CASSQSGNTEAFF. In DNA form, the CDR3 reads TGCGCCAGCAGCCAATCAGGGAACACTGAAGCTTTCTTT.

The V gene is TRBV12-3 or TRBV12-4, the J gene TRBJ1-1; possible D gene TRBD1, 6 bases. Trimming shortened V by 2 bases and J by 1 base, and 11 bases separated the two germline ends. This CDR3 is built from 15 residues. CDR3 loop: CASSLLGGSNTEAFF. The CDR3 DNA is TGTGCCAGCAGTTTATTGGGGGGCTCGAACACTGAAGCTTTCTTT.

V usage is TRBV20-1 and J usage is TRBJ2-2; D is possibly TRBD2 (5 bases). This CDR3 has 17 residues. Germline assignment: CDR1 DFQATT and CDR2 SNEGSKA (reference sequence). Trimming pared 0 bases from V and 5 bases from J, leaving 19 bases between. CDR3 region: CSARDSGGRAGTGELFF. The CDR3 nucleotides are TGCAGTGCTAGAGATTCCGGAGGACGCGCCGGAACCGGGGAGCTGTTTTTT.

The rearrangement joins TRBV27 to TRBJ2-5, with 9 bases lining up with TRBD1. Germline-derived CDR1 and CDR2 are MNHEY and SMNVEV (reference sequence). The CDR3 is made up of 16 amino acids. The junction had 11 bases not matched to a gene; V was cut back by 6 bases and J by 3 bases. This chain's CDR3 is CASSKGQGKAEETQYF. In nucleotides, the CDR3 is TGTGCCAGCAGCAAGGGACAGGGAAAAGCGGAAGAGACCCAGTACTTC.

Here the CDR3 reads CASSQSGSLSEQYF. The CDR3 coding sequence is TGTGCCAGCAGCCAGTCGGGTTCCCTATCCGAGCAGTACTTC. V and J are TRBV7-7 and TRBJ2-7, with no clear D. The CDR3 length is 14 residues. Germline values: CDR1 SSHAT, CDR2 FNYEAQ (reference sequence). V was shortened by 5 bases and J by 6 bases, with 17 bases between the two germline ends.

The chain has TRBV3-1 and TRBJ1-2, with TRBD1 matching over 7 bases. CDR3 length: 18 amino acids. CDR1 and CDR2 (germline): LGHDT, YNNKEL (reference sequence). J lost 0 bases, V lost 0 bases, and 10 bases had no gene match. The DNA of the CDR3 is TGTGCCAGCAGCCAAGAAATAGGCAGGGGGTTTACTAACTATGGCTACACCTTC. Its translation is CASSQEIGRGFTNYGYTF.

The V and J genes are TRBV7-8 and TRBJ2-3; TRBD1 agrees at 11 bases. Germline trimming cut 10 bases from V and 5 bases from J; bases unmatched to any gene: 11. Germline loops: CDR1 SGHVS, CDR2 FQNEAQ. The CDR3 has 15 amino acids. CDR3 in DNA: TGTGCCATCATACACCGGGACAGGGGGGAAGATACGCAGTATTTT. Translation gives CAIIHRDRGEDTQYF.

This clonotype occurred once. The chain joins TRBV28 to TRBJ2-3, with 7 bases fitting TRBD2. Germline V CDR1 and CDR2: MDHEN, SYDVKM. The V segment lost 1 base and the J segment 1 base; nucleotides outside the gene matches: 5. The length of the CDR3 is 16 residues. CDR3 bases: TGTGCCAGCAGTTTATCGTTTCGGGGGGGCACAGATACGCAGTATTTT. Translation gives CASSLSFRGGTDTQYF. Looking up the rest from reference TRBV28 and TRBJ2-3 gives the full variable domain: DVKVTQSSRYLVKRTGEKVFLECVQDMDHENMFWYRQDPGLGLRLIYFSYDVKMKEKGDIPEGYSVSREKKERFSLILESASTNQTSMYLCASSLSFRGGTDTQYFGPGTRLTVL.

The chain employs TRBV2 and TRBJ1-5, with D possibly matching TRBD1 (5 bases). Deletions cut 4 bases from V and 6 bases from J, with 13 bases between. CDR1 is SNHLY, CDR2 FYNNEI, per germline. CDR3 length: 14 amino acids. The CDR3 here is CASSVEGSSQPQHF. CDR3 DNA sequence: TGTGCCAGCAGTGTTGAGGGGTCGAGTCAGCCCCAGCATTTT.

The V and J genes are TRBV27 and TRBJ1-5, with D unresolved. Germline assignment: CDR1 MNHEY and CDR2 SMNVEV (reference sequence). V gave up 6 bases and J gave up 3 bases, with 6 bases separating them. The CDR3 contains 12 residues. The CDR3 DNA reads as TGTGCCAGCAGCCAAACCAATCAGCCCCAGCATTTT. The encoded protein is CASSQTNQPQHF.

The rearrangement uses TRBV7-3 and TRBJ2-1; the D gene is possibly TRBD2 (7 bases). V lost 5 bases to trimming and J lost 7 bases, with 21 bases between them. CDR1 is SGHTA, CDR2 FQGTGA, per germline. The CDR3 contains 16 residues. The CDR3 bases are TGTGCCAGCAGCCAAAAGGGGGGGTCGGGTGAGAATGAGCAGTTCTTC. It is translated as CASSQKGGSGENEQFF.

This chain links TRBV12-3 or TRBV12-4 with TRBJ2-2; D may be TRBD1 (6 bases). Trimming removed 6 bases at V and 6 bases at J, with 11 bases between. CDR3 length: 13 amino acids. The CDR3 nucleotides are TGTGCCAGCAGGACCAACAGGGCCGGGGAGCTGTTTTTT. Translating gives CASRTNRAGELFF.

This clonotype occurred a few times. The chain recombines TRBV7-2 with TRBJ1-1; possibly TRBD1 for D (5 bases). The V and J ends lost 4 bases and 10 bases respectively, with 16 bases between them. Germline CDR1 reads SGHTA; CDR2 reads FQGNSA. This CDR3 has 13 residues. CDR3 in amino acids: CASSSGLHGRAFF. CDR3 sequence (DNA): TGTGCCAGCAGCTCGGGACTCCACGGGCGAGCTTTCTTT.

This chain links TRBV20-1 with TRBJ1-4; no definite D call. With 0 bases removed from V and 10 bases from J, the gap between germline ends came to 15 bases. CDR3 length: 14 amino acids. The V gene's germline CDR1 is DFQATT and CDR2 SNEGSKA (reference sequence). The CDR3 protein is CSARDRETSRKLFF. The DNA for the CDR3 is TGCAGTGCTAGAGATCGGGAGACATCACGAAAACTGTTTTTT.

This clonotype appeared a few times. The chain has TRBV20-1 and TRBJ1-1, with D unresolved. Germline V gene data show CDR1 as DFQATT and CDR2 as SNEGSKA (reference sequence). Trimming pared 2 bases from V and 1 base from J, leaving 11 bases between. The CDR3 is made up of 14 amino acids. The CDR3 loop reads CSARPRAGNTEAFF. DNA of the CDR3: TGCAGTGCTAGACCCCGCGCCGGGAACACTGAAGCTTTCTTT.

CDR3 bases: TGCAGTGCTAATAAACCGGGACTCGATACCTACGAGCAGTACTTC. Encoded protein: CSANKPGLDTYEQYF. This sequence joins TRBV20-1 and TRBJ2-7, with D perhaps TRBD2 (6 bases). Germline values: CDR1 DFQATT, CDR2 SNEGSKA (reference sequence). V shed 4 bases and J shed 2 bases, with 18 bases lying between them. The CDR3 extends over 15 amino acids.

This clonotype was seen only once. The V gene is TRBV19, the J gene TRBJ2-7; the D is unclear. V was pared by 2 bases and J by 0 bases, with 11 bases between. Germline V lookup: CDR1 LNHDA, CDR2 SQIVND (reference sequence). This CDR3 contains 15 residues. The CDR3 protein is CASSIRVSGSYEQYF. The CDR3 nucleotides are TGTGCCAGTAGTATAAGAGTTTCCGGCTCCTACGAGCAGTACTTC.

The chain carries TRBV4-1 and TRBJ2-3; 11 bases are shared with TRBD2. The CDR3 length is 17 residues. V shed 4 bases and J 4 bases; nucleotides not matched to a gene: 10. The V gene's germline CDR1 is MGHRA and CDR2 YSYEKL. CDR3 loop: CASSRALAGGPPDTQYF. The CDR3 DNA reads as TGCGCCAGCAGCCGAGCCTTAGCGGGAGGGCCTCCAGATACGCAGTATTTT.

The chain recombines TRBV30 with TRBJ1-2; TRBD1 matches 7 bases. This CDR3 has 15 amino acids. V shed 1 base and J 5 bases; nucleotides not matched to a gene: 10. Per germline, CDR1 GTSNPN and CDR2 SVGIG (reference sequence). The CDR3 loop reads CAWSDRTGAGYGYTF. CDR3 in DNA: TGTGCCTGGAGTGATCGCACAGGGGCGGGGTATGGCTACACCTTC.

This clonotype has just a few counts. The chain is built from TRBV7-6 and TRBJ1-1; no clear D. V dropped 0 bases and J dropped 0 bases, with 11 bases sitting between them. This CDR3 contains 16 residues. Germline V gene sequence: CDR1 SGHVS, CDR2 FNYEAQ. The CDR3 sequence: CASSLARSLVNTEAFF. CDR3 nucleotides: TGTGCCAGCAGCTTAGCGAGGTCGTTAGTGAACACTGAAGCTTTCTTT.